The T cell receptor beta chain described here comes from a study of cytomegalovirus exposure and HLA in healthy donors. This clone is a singleton in its sample. As yet, its antigen is unknown. Vbeta (60) and Jbeta (13) primers were used in the PCR. Study processing details: There were about 88 million unique TCR beta chains by a later count, and some 11 million of them were shared. TCRdb's copy holds only in-frame clones and misses some; the assay was immunoSEQ multiplex PCR. V and J calls and clone size are as listed in that table; D and trimming were resolved from the DNA. The sample has under 150,000 clones; over 80% are singletons. Healthy bone marrow donors made up the cohort. Study results and caveats: One variant, a missense change in DCLRE1C, was linked in a later analysis to TCR beta V- and J-gene trimming. Later work found that TCR association rates differed between HLA loci; DRB1 had the most and HLA-C the fewest.

The V gene end was trimmed by 3 bases and the J gene end by 1 base; junction bases not matched to a gene: 7. Germline CDR1 and CDR2: MRHNA and SNTAGT. The CDR3 is 16 amino acids. The J gene is TRBJ2-5, the V gene TRBV6-4; 8 bases align to TRBD1. Sequencing was carried out using PBMCs. The source is a man aged 40-50 years in good health and CMV-seronegative. The CDR3 sequence: CASSESGTGGQETQYF. For the CDR3, the DNA is TGTGCCAGCAGTGAATCCGGGACAGGCGGCCAAGAGACCCAGTACTTC.